This is a list of T cell receptor beta chains from one sample in a study of T cells in Graves' hyperthyroidism and ophthalmopathy. Using its own MiXCR run on the multiplex PCR reads, TCRdb lists one record per CDR3 protein. The table includes over 250,000 distinct CDR3 sequences, approximately 26% detected once. What was sequenced was blood. The source of these receptors is a middle-aged man with Graves' hyperthyroidism that later progressed to Graves' ophthalmopathy. CDR3s include the opening cysteine and the closing phenylalanine or tryptophan. Fields, in order: clone size, J gene, D gene, V gene, CDR3 DNA, CDR3 protein. D genes are given only for firm matches. Size is omitted from some rows. Given values are once, few, many or a class for expanded clones.

clone_size: many
j_call: TRBJ1-5
d_call: .
v_call: TRBV6-5
cdr3_nt: TGTGCCAGCAGCCATCGACACCTTAGCAATCAGCCCCAGCATTTT
cdr3_aa: CASSHRHLSNQPQHF

clone_size: .
j_call: TRBJ1-2
d_call: .
v_call: TRBV9
cdr3_nt: TGTGCCAGCAGCGCGGGGGTGGAGTTCTGGTATGGCTACACCTTC
cdr3_aa: CASSAGVEFWYGYTF

clone_size: .
j_call: TRBJ2-4
d_call: TRBD1
v_call: TRBV6-2/TRBV6-3
cdr3_nt: TGTGCCAGCAGAACCGGGACAGGGAACATTCAGTACTTC
cdr3_aa: CASRTGTGNIQYF

clone_size: many
j_call: TRBJ1-3
d_call: .
v_call: TRBV18
cdr3_nt: TGTGCCAGCTCACCCGACGGAAGCTCTGGAAACACCATATATTTT
cdr3_aa: CASSPDGSSGNTIYF

clone_size: many
j_call: TRBJ2-5
d_call: TRBD2
v_call: TRBV30
cdr3_nt: TGTGCCTGGAGTGTAGGACTAGCGGAAGAGACCCAGTACTTC
cdr3_aa: CAWSVGLAEETQYF

clone_size: few
j_call: TRBJ2-5
d_call: .
v_call: TRBV6-2/TRBV6-3
cdr3_nt: TGTGCCAGCAGTTGGAGTTTTATTGGGACTCAAGAGACCCAGTACTTC
cdr3_aa: CASSWSFIGTQETQYF

clone_size: many
j_call: TRBJ1-5
d_call: TRBD1
v_call: TRBV2
cdr3_nt: TGTGCCAGCAGTACTTCAGGGGGAATAAATCAGCCCCAGCATTTT
cdr3_aa: CASSTSGGINQPQHF

clone_size: many
j_call: TRBJ1-2
d_call: .
v_call: TRBV20-1
cdr3_nt: TGCAGTGCTAGCTGGGGGGAAGGTGGCTACACCTTC
cdr3_aa: CSASWGEGGYTF

clone_size: many
j_call: TRBJ2-5
d_call: .
v_call: TRBV7-9
cdr3_nt: TGTGCCAGCAGCTCGACTAGGGGTCAAGAGACCCAGTACTTC
cdr3_aa: CASSSTRGQETQYF

clone_size: many
j_call: TRBJ1-1
d_call: .
v_call: TRBV30
cdr3_nt: TGTGCCTGGAATCGGCAGGGGAACACTGAAGCTTTCTTT
cdr3_aa: CAWNRQGNTEAFF

clone_size: many
j_call: TRBJ2-2
d_call: .
v_call: TRBV19
cdr3_nt: TGTGCCAGTAGTTGGGGGGTACCCAACACCGGGGAGCTGTTTTTT
cdr3_aa: CASSWGVPNTGELFF

clone_size: .
j_call: TRBJ2-2
d_call: TRBD2
v_call: TRBV20-1
cdr3_nt: TGCAGTGCTAGCAGACTAGCGGGAGGCGGGGAGCTGTTTTTT
cdr3_aa: CSASRLAGGGELFF

clone_size: .
j_call: TRBJ1-1
d_call: .
v_call: TRBV6-2/TRBV6-3
cdr3_nt: TGTGCCAGCACCTGGACAGTGGAGCGGACTGAAGCTTTCTTT
cdr3_aa: CASTWTVERTEAFF

clone_size: many
j_call: TRBJ2-7
d_call: TRBD1
v_call: TRBV30
cdr3_nt: TGTGCCTGGCGCTCCCGACAGGGGCTCTCCTACGAGCAGTACTTC
cdr3_aa: CAWRSRQGLSYEQYF

clone_size: many
j_call: TRBJ1-1
d_call: .
v_call: TRBV28
cdr3_nt: TGTGCCAGCCGGTGGGGGGCCTCCACTGAAGCTTTCTTT
cdr3_aa: CASRWGASTEAFF

clone_size: many
j_call: TRBJ1-2
d_call: .
v_call: TRBV19
cdr3_nt: TGTGCCAGTAGTCCCAGGACGGGCCTACACTATGGCTACACCTTC
cdr3_aa: CASSPRTGLHYGYTF

clone_size: many
j_call: TRBJ1-5
d_call: TRBD1
v_call: TRBV7-8
cdr3_nt: TGTGCCAGCAGCCCTGCCAGGGGGAGCAATCAGCCCCAGCATTTT
cdr3_aa: CASSPARGSNQPQHF

clone_size: many
j_call: TRBJ1-2
d_call: TRBD1
v_call: TRBV24-1
cdr3_nt: TGTGCCACCAGTGACACAGGGGGGGACTATGGCTACACCTTC
cdr3_aa: CATSDTGGDYGYTF

clone_size: .
j_call: TRBJ2-5
d_call: TRBD1
v_call: TRBV11-2
cdr3_nt: TGTGCCAGCAGCTTATCAGGGGGCGGTGAGACCCAGTACTTC
cdr3_aa: CASSLSGGGETQYF

clone_size: .
j_call: TRBJ2-2
d_call: .
v_call: TRBV6-1
cdr3_nt: TGTGCCAGCAGTAATTCCGTCGGGGTCGGGGAGCTGTTTTTT
cdr3_aa: CASSNSVGVGELFF

clone_size: many
j_call: TRBJ2-7
d_call: TRBD1
v_call: TRBV12-3/TRBV12-4
cdr3_nt: TGTGCCAGCAGGGACAGGGGAAGGTACGAGCAGTACTTC
cdr3_aa: CASRDRGRYEQYF

clone_size: many
j_call: TRBJ1-2
d_call: TRBD1
v_call: TRBV6-5
cdr3_nt: TGTGCCAGCAGCCCGGGACAGCTATATGGCTACACCTTC
cdr3_aa: CASSPGQLYGYTF

clone_size: many
j_call: TRBJ2-7
d_call: .
v_call: TRBV18
cdr3_nt: TGTGCCAGCTCACTCCAGGGTTTCGAGCAGTACTTC
cdr3_aa: CASSLQGFEQYF

clone_size: .
j_call: TRBJ2-2
d_call: TRBD2
v_call: TRBV12-3/TRBV12-4
cdr3_nt: TGTGCCAGCAACCCGGGACTAGCGAACACCGGGGAGCTGTTTTTT
cdr3_aa: CASNPGLANTGELFF

clone_size: many
j_call: TRBJ1-5
d_call: .
v_call: TRBV28
cdr3_nt: TGTGCCAGCAGTTTTACACGATTCCAGCCCCAGCATTTT
cdr3_aa: CASSFTRFQPQHF

clone_size: .
j_call: TRBJ2-5
d_call: TRBD1
v_call: TRBV9
cdr3_nt: TGTGCCAGCAGCGTAGCACTCGGGACAGGGGAAACCCAGTACTTC
cdr3_aa: CASSVALGTGETQYF

clone_size: many
j_call: TRBJ1-1
d_call: .
v_call: TRBV4-1
cdr3_nt: TGCGCCAGCAGCGGGCGGACAGTCAACACTGAAGCTTTCTTT
cdr3_aa: CASSGRTVNTEAFF

clone_size: many
j_call: TRBJ1-6
d_call: .
v_call: TRBV11-2
cdr3_nt: TGTGCCAGCAGCTTAAAGGTCCACGATTCACCCCTCCACTTT
cdr3_aa: CASSLKVHDSPLHF

clone_size: .
j_call: TRBJ2-5
d_call: TRBD2
v_call: TRBV28
cdr3_nt: TGTGCCACTCGAAGCGGGAGGGAGACCCAGTACTTC
cdr3_aa: CATRSGRETQYF

clone_size: .
j_call: TRBJ2-2
d_call: .
v_call: TRBV5-6
cdr3_nt: TGTGCCAGCACCCCTCGGAGGCTAAAAACCGGGGAGCTGTTTTTT
cdr3_aa: CASTPRRLKTGELFF

clone_size: .
j_call: TRBJ2-7
d_call: TRBD1
v_call: TRBV6-1
cdr3_nt: TGTGCCAGCAGGGAATACTGGACAGGGGAACCCTACGAGCAGTACTTC
cdr3_aa: CASREYWTGEPYEQYF

clone_size: many
j_call: TRBJ1-5
d_call: TRBD1
v_call: TRBV20-1
cdr3_nt: TGCAGTGCTAGGGAACAGGGGGGCAATCAGCCCCAGCATTTT
cdr3_aa: CSAREQGGNQPQHF

clone_size: many
j_call: TRBJ2-7
d_call: TRBD1
v_call: TRBV2
cdr3_nt: TGTGCCAGCAGTGATAAGTGGGGACAGGGAAGCTACGAGCAGTACTTC
cdr3_aa: CASSDKWGQGSYEQYF

clone_size: many
j_call: TRBJ2-7
d_call: TRBD1
v_call: TRBV5-1
cdr3_nt: TGCGCCAGCAGCCTTGGACAGGGGAGAGACGAGCAGTACTTC
cdr3_aa: CASSLGQGRDEQYF

clone_size: few
j_call: TRBJ2-5
d_call: TRBD2
v_call: TRBV11-2
cdr3_nt: TGTGCCAGCAGCCCAGATAGCGGGCACTACCAAGAGACCCAGTACTTC
cdr3_aa: CASSPDSGHYQETQYF

clone_size: many
j_call: TRBJ2-5
d_call: .
v_call: TRBV10-1
cdr3_nt: TGCGCCAGCAGTGAGTTGATTTCAGAGACCCAGTACTTC
cdr3_aa: CASSELISETQYF

clone_size: many
j_call: TRBJ2-2
d_call: TRBD2
v_call: TRBV7-8
cdr3_nt: TGTGCCAGCCACTTTCGGCGGACTAGGAACACCGGGGAGCTGTTTTTT
cdr3_aa: CASHFRRTRNTGELFF

clone_size: .
j_call: TRBJ1-2
d_call: .
v_call: TRBV30
cdr3_nt: TGTGCCTGGAGAAGGACCTCGAACTATGGCTACACCTTC
cdr3_aa: CAWRRTSNYGYTF

clone_size: once
j_call: TRBJ2-7
d_call: .
v_call: TRBV7-9
cdr3_nt: TGTGCCAGCAGCTTCGGGTCACCATACGAGCAGTACTTC
cdr3_aa: CASSFGSPYEQYF

clone_size: many
j_call: TRBJ1-5
d_call: TRBD1
v_call: TRBV19
cdr3_nt: TGTGCCAGTAGTAACACGGGGACAGCGAAGCCCCAGCATTTT
cdr3_aa: CASSNTGTAKPQHF

clone_size: many
j_call: TRBJ1-1
d_call: .
v_call: TRBV5-1
cdr3_nt: TGCGCCAGCAGCTTGATTCCACACCCAACTGAAGCTTTCTTT
cdr3_aa: CASSLIPHPTEAFF

clone_size: .
j_call: TRBJ2-7
d_call: .
v_call: TRBV25-1
cdr3_nt: TGTGCCAGCAGTGACTCGCGGCGGGGATACGAGCAGTACTTC
cdr3_aa: CASSDSRRGYEQYF

clone_size: many
j_call: TRBJ2-5
d_call: .
v_call: TRBV30
cdr3_nt: TGTGCCTGGTCACACGAGGGGCCGGAGACCCAGTACTTC
cdr3_aa: CAWSHEGPETQYF

clone_size: once
j_call: TRBJ2-5
d_call: TRBD2
v_call: TRBV15
cdr3_nt: TGTGCCACCAGCAGAGAACGGGAGGGGATAGAGACCCAGTACTTC
cdr3_aa: CATSREREGIETQYF

clone_size: many
j_call: TRBJ2-4
d_call: .
v_call: TRBV19
cdr3_nt: TGTGCCAGTAGTATGTGGCAGCTAGCCAAAAACATTCAGTACTTC
cdr3_aa: CASSMWQLAKNIQYF

clone_size: many
j_call: TRBJ2-5
d_call: TRBD1
v_call: TRBV29-1
cdr3_nt: TGCAGCGTGGCCGGGACAGGGGGATACCAACCCCAAGAGACCCAGTACTTC
cdr3_aa: CSVAGTGGYQPQETQYF

clone_size: many
j_call: TRBJ2-2
d_call: TRBD2
v_call: TRBV9
cdr3_nt: TGTGCCAGCAGCGCGGGACTAGCGGGCCGGGGCGGGGAGCTGTTTTTT
cdr3_aa: CASSAGLAGRGGELFF

clone_size: few
j_call: TRBJ1-1
d_call: .
v_call: TRBV20-1
cdr3_nt: TGCAGTGCTAGAGTTTATCCCGGGGGGGTTGGGTACACTGAAGCTTTCTTT
cdr3_aa: CSARVYPGGVGYTEAFF

clone_size: many
j_call: TRBJ1-5
d_call: TRBD1
v_call: TRBV12-3/TRBV12-4
cdr3_nt: TGTGCCAGCAGTTTTGACAGGGGGCTAATTGGCAATCAGCCCCAGCATTTT
cdr3_aa: CASSFDRGLIGNQPQHF